A selection of T cell receptor beta chains follows, all from one sample in a study of T cells in Graves' hyperthyroidism and ophthalmopathy. TCRdb analysed the multiplex PCR reads with MiXCR anew, one entry per CDR3 protein. The sample lists about 210,000 distinct CDR3 sequences, roughly 18% seen once, with 50% in the top ten. Sample: blood. These receptors came from a man between 50 and 59 years old with Graves' hyperthyroidism. Both conserved end residues are part of each CDR3. The order of the fields is clone size, D gene, J gene, V gene, CDR3 DNA, CDR3 protein. A D gene is named only where the DNA matches it firmly. A clone size is listed for some rows: how often the clone was seen (once, few, many), or a class if it is expanded.

abundance: many
d_gene: -
j_gene: TRBJ2-7
v_gene: TRBV6-1
CDR3nt: TGTGCCAGCAGTGAAGGCTTTGGAAGGACCTACGAGCAGTACTTC
CDR3aa: CASSEGFGRTYEQYF

abundance: -
d_gene: -
j_gene: TRBJ2-5
v_gene: TRBV6-1
CDR3nt: TGTGCCAGCAGTACCTACGGCCAAAAAGAGACCCAGTACTTC
CDR3aa: CASSTYGQKETQYF

abundance: few
d_gene: -
j_gene: TRBJ2-7
v_gene: TRBV25-1
CDR3nt: TGTGCCAGCAGTGTATCCGGGACTGTACGGTCCTACGAGCAGTACTTC
CDR3aa: CASSVSGTVRSYEQYF

abundance: many
d_gene: -
j_gene: TRBJ2-7
v_gene: TRBV5-1
CDR3nt: TGCGCCAGCAGCTTAACGGGTGAGGAGCAGTACTTC
CDR3aa: CASSLTGEEQYF

abundance: -
d_gene: TRBD2
j_gene: TRBJ2-7
v_gene: TRBV20-1
CDR3nt: TGCAGTGCTAGAGATGGGGCGGGAGAAAATCCCTACGAGCAGTACTTC
CDR3aa: CSARDGAGENPYEQYF

abundance: many
d_gene: -
j_gene: TRBJ2-5
v_gene: TRBV20-1
CDR3nt: TGCAGTGCCTTCAGACAGTACCAAGAGACCCAGTACTTC
CDR3aa: CSAFRQYQETQYF

abundance: many
d_gene: TRBD1
j_gene: TRBJ1-5
v_gene: TRBV2
CDR3nt: TGTGCCAGCAGTGAATGGACAGGGCGACAGCCCCAGCATTTT
CDR3aa: CASSEWTGRQPQHF

abundance: many
d_gene: -
j_gene: TRBJ1-6
v_gene: TRBV28
CDR3nt: TGTGCCAGCAGTCCAGGGGTGACGGCCCTCCACTTT
CDR3aa: CASSPGVTALHF

abundance: few
d_gene: -
j_gene: TRBJ2-4
v_gene: TRBV11-2
CDR3nt: TGTGCCAGCAGCTTATTAGGGAGGGCCAAAAACATTCAGTACTTC
CDR3aa: CASSLLGRAKNIQYF

abundance: many
d_gene: -
j_gene: TRBJ2-7
v_gene: TRBV28
CDR3nt: TGTGCCAGCAGTTTAAGTACCCTGAGCTCCTACGAGCAGTACTTC
CDR3aa: CASSLSTLSSYEQYF

abundance: many
d_gene: TRBD2
j_gene: TRBJ2-1
v_gene: TRBV7-3
CDR3nt: TGTGCCAGCAGCCCGAAGCGGGGTACCTATGATGAGCAGTTCTTC
CDR3aa: CASSPKRGTYDEQFF

abundance: many
d_gene: -
j_gene: TRBJ1-1
v_gene: TRBV3-1
CDR3nt: TGTGCCAGCAGCCAAGGAGGAGTCACTGAAGCTTTCTTT
CDR3aa: CASSQGGVTEAFF

abundance: few
d_gene: -
j_gene: TRBJ1-5
v_gene: TRBV2
CDR3nt: TGTGCCAGCAGGCTAAAACTCCAGGGAGGAAGTCAGCCCCAGCATTTT
CDR3aa: CASRLKLQGGSQPQHF

abundance: many
d_gene: -
j_gene: TRBJ1-2
v_gene: TRBV2
CDR3nt: TGTGCCAGCAGAACCACATCGGCCTTTTCCTATGGCTACACCTTC
CDR3aa: CASRTTSAFSYGYTF

abundance: many
d_gene: -
j_gene: TRBJ2-3
v_gene: TRBV2
CDR3nt: TGTGCCAGCTGTTGGAGCGATACGCAGTATTTT
CDR3aa: CASCWSDTQYF

abundance: many
d_gene: -
j_gene: TRBJ1-5
v_gene: TRBV20-1
CDR3nt: TGCAGTGCTAGAGATAGCGCAGGGCGGCCCCAGCATTTT
CDR3aa: CSARDSAGRPQHF

abundance: many
d_gene: TRBD1
j_gene: TRBJ2-2
v_gene: TRBV7-9
CDR3nt: TGTGCCAGCAGCTTCGGACAGGGAAGGGACACCGGGGAGCTGTTTTTT
CDR3aa: CASSFGQGRDTGELFF

abundance: -
d_gene: -
j_gene: TRBJ2-1
v_gene: TRBV15
CDR3nt: TGTGCCACCAGCCGGATGAGCTCCTACAATGAGCAGTTCTTC
CDR3aa: CATSRMSSYNEQFF

abundance: many
d_gene: -
j_gene: TRBJ1-5
v_gene: TRBV28
CDR3nt: TGTGCCAGCAGTTTATATGGCTTACGCCAATACCGTAGCAATCAGCCCCAGCATTTT
CDR3aa: CASSLYGLRQYRSNQPQHF

abundance: many
d_gene: -
j_gene: TRBJ2-7
v_gene: TRBV5-1
CDR3nt: TGCGCCAGCAGTCGTGGGGGAGACGAGCAGTACTTC
CDR3aa: CASSRGGDEQYF

abundance: -
d_gene: TRBD1
j_gene: TRBJ1-1
v_gene: TRBV9
CDR3nt: TGTGCCAGCAGCGTAGGAAGGGGGCCTTTGAACACTGAAGCTTTCTTT
CDR3aa: CASSVGRGPLNTEAFF

abundance: few
d_gene: -
j_gene: TRBJ2-5
v_gene: TRBV10-3
CDR3nt: TGTGCCATCAGTGGAGGTGCTAGCGAAGAGACCCAGTACTTC
CDR3aa: CAISGGASEETQYF

abundance: -
d_gene: -
j_gene: TRBJ2-6
v_gene: TRBV24-1
CDR3nt: TGTGCCACCAGTGCCAATAGCGGCCACTCTGGGGCCAACGTCCTGACTTTC
CDR3aa: CATSANSGHSGANVLTF

abundance: many
d_gene: TRBD1
j_gene: TRBJ2-5
v_gene: TRBV28
CDR3nt: TGTGCCAGTAGTCGGACAGGGGGCGAGACCCAGTACTTC
CDR3aa: CASSRTGGETQYF

abundance: -
d_gene: TRBD2
j_gene: TRBJ2-1
v_gene: TRBV7-2
CDR3nt: TGTGCCAGCAGCTTGGGGACTAGCGGGAGGGCCGCTGAGCAGTTCTTC
CDR3aa: CASSLGTSGRAAEQFF

abundance: -
d_gene: TRBD1
j_gene: TRBJ2-5
v_gene: TRBV25-1
CDR3nt: TGTGCCAGCAGTGACCCCGGACAGGGCGGAGAGACCCAGTACTTC
CDR3aa: CASSDPGQGGETQYF

abundance: many
d_gene: -
j_gene: TRBJ2-3
v_gene: TRBV7-6
CDR3nt: TGTGCCAGCAGCCCATATCCGGCCACAGATACGCAGTATTTT
CDR3aa: CASSPYPATDTQYF

abundance: many
d_gene: -
j_gene: TRBJ1-5
v_gene: TRBV27
CDR3nt: TGTGCCAGCAGTGATAGGGGCTTTCAGCCCCAGCATTTT
CDR3aa: CASSDRGFQPQHF

abundance: many
d_gene: -
j_gene: TRBJ2-1
v_gene: TRBV30
CDR3nt: TGTGCCTGGAGTGGAGGACAGATACCTTACAATGAGCAGTTCTTC
CDR3aa: CAWSGGQIPYNEQFF

abundance: many
d_gene: TRBD1
j_gene: TRBJ1-1
v_gene: TRBV6-1
CDR3nt: TGTGCCAGCACCGAGGACAGGGCAATGCCGAGGAACACTGAAGCTTTCTTT
CDR3aa: CASTEDRAMPRNTEAFF

abundance: few
d_gene: TRBD2
j_gene: TRBJ2-7
v_gene: TRBV3-1
CDR3nt: TGTGCCAGCAGCCAAGATGGTACTAGCGGGAGACGGGCGAAGTGGTCCTACGAGCAGTACTTC
CDR3aa: CASSQDGTSGRRAKWSYEQYF

abundance: few
d_gene: TRBD1
j_gene: TRBJ2-2
v_gene: TRBV18
CDR3nt: TGTGCCAGCGCGGGACAGGGGGCGGCCACCGGGGAGCTGTTTTTT
CDR3aa: CASAGQGAATGELFF

abundance: few
d_gene: -
j_gene: TRBJ2-7
v_gene: TRBV15
CDR3nt: TGTGCCACCAGCAGAGATACCTACGAGCAGTACTTC
CDR3aa: CATSRDTYEQYF

abundance: -
d_gene: -
j_gene: TRBJ1-1
v_gene: TRBV19
CDR3nt: TGTGCCAGTAGTACCTTCGACAGGAACACTGAAGCTTTCTTT
CDR3aa: CASSTFDRNTEAFF

abundance: -
d_gene: TRBD2
j_gene: TRBJ2-3
v_gene: TRBV20-1
CDR3nt: TGCAGTAGACCGGGACTAGCGGGAGGGCCAGCAGATACGCAGTATTTT
CDR3aa: CSRPGLAGGPADTQYF

abundance: many
d_gene: TRBD1
j_gene: TRBJ2-7
v_gene: TRBV6-5
CDR3nt: TGTGCCAGCAGTTACTCCTTCGGACAGGGTGCCTACGAGCAGTACTTC
CDR3aa: CASSYSFGQGAYEQYF

abundance: few
d_gene: TRBD2
j_gene: TRBJ2-5
v_gene: TRBV9
CDR3nt: TGTGCCAGCAGCGAAACTAGCGGGACCCAAGAGACCCAGTACTTC
CDR3aa: CASSETSGTQETQYF

abundance: many
d_gene: -
j_gene: TRBJ1-5
v_gene: TRBV30
CDR3nt: TGTGCCTGGAGTAATGGGTTGGGAAATCAGCCCCAGCATTTT
CDR3aa: CAWSNGLGNQPQHF

abundance: many
d_gene: -
j_gene: TRBJ1-2
v_gene: TRBV6-1
CDR3nt: TGTGCCAGCAGTGAGGGCGGAGTCTATGGCTACACCTTC
CDR3aa: CASSEGGVYGYTF

abundance: few
d_gene: -
j_gene: TRBJ2-2
v_gene: TRBV6-2/TRBV6-3
CDR3nt: TGTGCCAGCAAACCACCCAACACCGGGGAGCTGTTTTTT
CDR3aa: CASKPPNTGELFF

abundance: -
d_gene: -
j_gene: TRBJ2-5
v_gene: TRBV5-1
CDR3nt: TGCGCCAGCAGCCCAGGGACTCTACTCCAAGAGACCCAGTACTTC
CDR3aa: CASSPGTLLQETQYF

abundance: few
d_gene: -
j_gene: TRBJ2-7
v_gene: TRBV4-1
CDR3nt: TGCGCCAGCAGCCAAGGGGCAGGGAGAAGGAACTACGAGCAGTACTTC
CDR3aa: CASSQGAGRRNYEQYF

abundance: once
d_gene: -
j_gene: TRBJ2-6
v_gene: TRBV18
CDR3nt: TGTGCCAGCTCACCACCGGTTGATTCTGGGGCCAACGTCCTGACTTTC
CDR3aa: CASSPPVDSGANVLTF

abundance: -
d_gene: -
j_gene: TRBJ1-4
v_gene: TRBV5-1
CDR3nt: TGCGCCAGCAGCTTGGCGACAGGACAAAATGAAAAACTGTTTTTT
CDR3aa: CASSLATGQNEKLFF

abundance: few
d_gene: TRBD1
j_gene: TRBJ2-2
v_gene: TRBV6-1
CDR3nt: TGTGCCAGCACCGGACAGGGGGCGATCACCGGGGAGCTGTTTTTT
CDR3aa: CASTGQGAITGELFF

abundance: many
d_gene: TRBD1
j_gene: TRBJ2-1
v_gene: TRBV10-3
CDR3nt: TGTGCCATCAGTACCGAGACAGGGGGAGATGAGCAGTTCTTC
CDR3aa: CAISTETGGDEQFF

abundance: few
d_gene: TRBD2
j_gene: TRBJ2-7
v_gene: TRBV10-3
CDR3nt: TGTGCCATCAGTGATGGGGGGAGGGCCCTGGATGAGCAGTACTTC
CDR3aa: CAISDGGRALDEQYF

abundance: few
d_gene: -
j_gene: TRBJ2-7
v_gene: TRBV9
CDR3nt: TGTGCCAGCAGCGCAGGGGATTTTGACGAGCAGTACTTC
CDR3aa: CASSAGDFDEQYF

abundance: many
d_gene: -
j_gene: TRBJ2-1
v_gene: TRBV20-1
CDR3nt: TGCAGTGCTAGTCGGCTCGAGCGGGACAATGAGCAGTTCTTC
CDR3aa: CSASRLERDNEQFF

abundance: -
d_gene: -
j_gene: TRBJ2-3
v_gene: TRBV29-1
CDR3nt: TGCAGCGTTGGTGCGGGAACCACAGATACGCAGTATTTT
CDR3aa: CSVGAGTTDTQYF

abundance: few
d_gene: -
j_gene: TRBJ2-5
v_gene: TRBV27
CDR3nt: TGTGCCAGCAGAGACTCCGGGCAAGAGGCCCAGTACTTC
CDR3aa: CASRDSGQEAQYF

abundance: -
d_gene: TRBD1
j_gene: TRBJ2-7
v_gene: TRBV10-3
CDR3nt: TGTGCCATCAGGGGTACCGGGACAGGGGTTCTCTACGAGCAGTACTTC
CDR3aa: CAIRGTGTGVLYEQYF

abundance: few
d_gene: -
j_gene: TRBJ1-5
v_gene: TRBV19
CDR3nt: TGTGCCAGTAGTAGGGTTTTTGGCAATCAGCCCCAGCATTTT
CDR3aa: CASSRVFGNQPQHF